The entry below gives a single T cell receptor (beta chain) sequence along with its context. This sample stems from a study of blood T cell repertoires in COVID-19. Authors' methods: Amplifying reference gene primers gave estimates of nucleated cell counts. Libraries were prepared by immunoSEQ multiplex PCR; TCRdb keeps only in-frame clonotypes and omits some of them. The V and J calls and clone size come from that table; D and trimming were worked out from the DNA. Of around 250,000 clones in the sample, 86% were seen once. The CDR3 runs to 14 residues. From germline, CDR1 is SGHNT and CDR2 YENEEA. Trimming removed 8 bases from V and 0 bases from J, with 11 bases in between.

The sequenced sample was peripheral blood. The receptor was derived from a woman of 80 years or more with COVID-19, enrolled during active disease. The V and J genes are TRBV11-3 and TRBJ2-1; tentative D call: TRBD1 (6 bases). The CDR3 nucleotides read TGTGCCAGCGGTCAGGGGAGCTCCTACAATGAGCAGTTCTTC. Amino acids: CASGQGSSYNEQFF.